The 12 T cell receptor beta chains presented below share a single source sample, sequenced in a study of OX40 agonist ivuxolimab in advanced cancers. The data were produced by immunoSEQ multiplex PCR, yet TCRdb's version contains in-frame clones alone and is incomplete. The sample shows some 68,000 clones, about 89% of them seen only once. The specimen was CD4+ or CD8+ T cells sorted from blood, collected in a trial of the OX40 agonist ivuxolimab. The receptors stem from an adult with an advanced solid tumor such as melanoma, head and neck, liver or kidney cancer.

This sequence joins TRBV10-1 and TRBJ2-2; D gene uncertain. V was clipped by 6 bases and J by 5 bases, with 7 bases between them. The CDR3 has 12 amino acids. The germline V gene encodes CDR1 WNHNN and CDR2 SYGVQD (reference sequence). The CDR3 loop is CASSPDTGELFF. CDR3 sequence (DNA): TGCGCCAGCAGCCCGGATACCGGGGAGCTGTTTTTT.

The V gene is TRBV7-7, the J gene TRBJ2-7; D perhaps matches TRBD2 (6 bases). V was trimmed by 5 bases and J by 0 bases, leaving 8 bases between them. Germline CDR1 and CDR2: SSHAT and FNYEAQ (reference sequence). The CDR3 has 13 amino acids. CDR3 sequence: CASSRGSSYEQYF. Written as DNA, the CDR3 is TGTGCCAGCAGCCGGGGGAGCTCCTACGAGCAGTACTTC.

This clone was observed a single time. CDR3 sequence reads: CASSLVLGNTEAFF. Written as DNA, the CDR3 is TGTGCCAGCAGCTTAGTTTTAGGGAACACTGAAGCTTTCTTT. J is TRBJ1-1 and V is TRBV11-2; D gene ambiguous. CDR1 and CDR2 from the germline V gene are SGHAT and FQNNGV. V was clipped by 1 base and J by 1 base, with 7 bases between them. The CDR3 runs 14 residues.

The V call is TRBV9, the J call TRBJ2-1, with 15 positions matching TRBD2. The CDR3 extends over 19 amino acids. Looked up from germline, CDR1 is SGDLS and CDR2 is YYNGEE. The V gene end was trimmed by 3 bases and the J gene end by 2 bases; junction bases not matched to a gene: 9. CDR3 nucleotide sequence: TGTGCCAGCAGCGGCGGTGGTAGGACTAGCGGGGGGGCCTACAATGAGCAGTTCTTC. This sequence encodes CASSGGGRTSGGAYNEQFF.

This chain uses TRBV28 with TRBJ2-1; 11 bases align to TRBD2. CDR3 length equals 15 residues. CDR1 is MDHEN, CDR2 SYDVKM, per germline. Germline trimming cut 6 bases from V and 5 bases from J; bases unmatched to any gene: 6. DNA for the CDR3: TGTGCCAGCAGACCAACTAGCGGGAGTCACAATGAGCAGTTCTTC. It yields the protein CASRPTSGSHNEQFF.

The V and J genes are TRBV7-6 and TRBJ1-3, with D maybe TRBD1 (5 bases). The CDR3 is 17 amino acids. Per germline, CDR1 SGHVS and CDR2 FNYEAQ. The V end was cut by 5 bases, the J end by 1 base, with 18 bases between. CDR3: CASSPLGRGPSGNTIYF. CDR3 coding DNA: TGTGCCAGCAGCCCCCTGGGGAGGGGACCTTCTGGAAACACCATATATTTT.

This clone was seen a single time. V usage is TRBV7-8 and J usage is TRBJ2-2, with D perhaps matching TRBD1 (6 bases). Trimming cost V 5 bases and J 7 bases, with 14 bases left between them. The CDR3 length is 14 residues. Germline CDR1 and CDR2: SGHVS and FQNEAQ. In DNA, the CDR3 is TGTGCCAGCAGCCGAAACACAGGGTTCGGGGAGCTGTTTTTT. Amino acids: CASSRNTGFGELFF. Drawing the rest from reference TRBV7-8 and TRBJ2-2, the complete variable domain is GAGVSQSPRYKVAKRGQDVALRCDPISGHVSLFWYQQALGQGPEFLTYFQNEAQLDKSGLPSDRFFAERPEGSVSTLKIQRTQQEDSAVYLCASSRNTGFGELFFGEGSRLTVL.

The V call is TRBV7-6, the J call TRBJ2-3; 11 positions match TRBD2. The CDR3 is made up of 16 amino acids. Germline loops: CDR1 SGHVS, CDR2 FNYEAQ. V trimming: 1 base; J trimming: 4 bases; junction bases outside the gene matches: 4. Here the CDR3 reads CASSLGPSGGSDTQYF. CDR3 coding DNA: TGTGCCAGCAGCTTAGGGCCTAGCGGGGGGTCAGATACGCAGTATTTT.

The CDR3 DNA reads TGTGCCAGCAGTTTAGAGGTTGCAACTAATGAAAAACTGTTTTTT. Translation gives CASSLEVATNEKLFF. The chain joins TRBV28 to TRBJ1-4; the D is unclear. V gave up 2 bases and J gave up 0 bases, with 7 bases separating them. CDR3 length: 15 amino acids. Looked up from germline, CDR1 is MDHEN and CDR2 is SYDVKM.

J is TRBJ2-2 and V is TRBV18; D gene ambiguous. V was pared by 6 bases and J by 3 bases, with 5 bases between. CDR3 length: 12 residues. Germline V CDR1 and CDR2: KGHSH, LQKENI. The CDR3 DNA reads TGTGCCAGCTCTTCGGACACCGGGGAGCTGTTTTTT. Translation gives CASSSDTGELFF.

This chain's CDR3 is CASSFKGPGLGKLFF. The CDR3 nucleotides read TGTGCCAGCAGTTTTAAGGGACCAGGGCTTGGAAAACTGTTTTTT. This chain connects TRBV28 to TRBJ1-4; D is perhaps TRBD1 (5 bases). Germline V gives CDR1 MDHEN, CDR2 SYDVKM. Trimming removed 3 bases at V and 10 bases at J, with 18 bases between. The CDR3 consists of 15 residues.

The V call is TRBV19, the J call TRBJ2-7, with a weak D call TRBD1 (5 bases). Germline assignment: CDR1 LNHDA and CDR2 SQIVND (reference sequence). V was cut by 1 base and J by 6 bases, with 13 bases left in between. CDR3 length equals 14 residues. CDR3 nucleotide sequence: TGTGCCAGTAGTATAGGGCAGGGTCGATCCGAGCAGTACTTC. Amino acids: CASSIGQGRSEQYF.